A selection of T cell receptor beta chains follows, all from one sample in a study of control samples from healthy donors and cancer patients. The repertoire was sequenced with immunoSEQ multiplex PCR; TCRdb's copy has only in-frame clones and lacks some. This table holds approximately 180,000 clones, approximately 94% found once. Sequencing was done on a sample of blood. These receptors were collected from a woman under 30 in good health. Both conserved end residues are part of each CDR3. D genes are given only for firm matches. Size is omitted from some rows. Given values are once, few, many or a class for expanded clones.

-,TRBJ2-1,TRBV5-6,TRBD2,16,CASSSLGGTSGNEQFF,TGTGCCAGCAGCTCTTTGGGGGGGACTAGTGGGAATGAGCAGTTCTTC
-,TRBJ1-1,TRBV5-1,-,16,CASSLDRLMAYTEAFF,TGCGCCAGCAGCTTGGACAGGCTAATGGCGTACACTGAAGCTTTCTTT
-,TRBJ1-6,TRBV3-1/TRBV3-2,-,15,CASRSDSARYSPLHF,TGTGCCAGCAGATCGGACAGTGCCCGGTATTCACCCCTCCACTTT
-,TRBJ1-1,TRBV6-2/TRBV6-3,TRBD1,15,CASSSPRQGRYEAFF,TGTGCCAGCAGCTCCCCTCGACAGGGGAGGTATGAAGCTTTCTTT
-,TRBJ2-1,TRBV11-3,-,14,CASSLGQGVDEQFF,TGTGCCAGCAGCTTAGGGCAGGGTGTGGATGAGCAGTTCTTC
-,TRBJ2-5,TRBV3-1/TRBV3-2,TRBD2,17,CASSHIRLAGAPMAQYF,TGTGCCAGCAGCCACATTAGACTTGCGGGAGCGCCTATGGCCCAGTACTTC
-,TRBJ2-2,TRBV5-6,-,17,CASSFLAPPLSTGELFF,TGTGCCAGCAGCTTCCTAGCCCCCCCCTTGAGCACCGGGGAGCTGTTTTTT
-,TRBJ1-3,TRBV10-1,-,15,CASSEGVLSGNTIYF,TGCGCCAGCAGTGAGGGCGTGCTGTCGGGAAACACCATATATTTT
-,TRBJ1-2,TRBV27,-,14,CASTARGGNYGYTF,TGTGCCAGCACCGCAAGAGGGGGGAACTATGGCTACACCTTC
-,TRBJ2-1,TRBV14,-,15,CASSQRGSSYNEQFF,TGTGCCAGCAGCCAACGGGGAAGCTCCTACAATGAGCAGTTCTTC
-,TRBJ2-7,TRBV2,TRBD1,15,CASSQTGQGLDEQYF,TGTGCCAGCAGCCAAACGGGACAGGGGTTAGACGAGCAGTACTTC
-,TRBJ2-3,TRBV6-5,-,13,CASSYGRTDTQYF,TGTGCCAGCAGTTATGGCCGCACAGATACGCAGTATTTT
-,TRBJ1-4,TRBV27,-,15,CARGRQFATNEKLFF,TGTGCCAGGGGTAGACAATTTGCAACTAATGAAAAACTGTTTTTT
-,TRBJ2-5,TRBV6-2/TRBV6-3,-,15,CASRYGAKEGETQYF,TGTGCCAGCAGATACGGGGCCAAAGAGGGAGAGACCCAGTACTTC
once,TRBJ1-2,TRBV15,-,15,CATSRALSGLRGYTF,TGTGCCACCAGCAGAGCTCTCTCAGGGTTAAGGGGCTACACCTTC
-,TRBJ1-5,TRBV6-6,TRBD1,15,CASREGTGGVQPQHF,TGTGCCAGCAGGGAAGGGACAGGGGGCGTTCAGCCCCAGCATTTT
-,TRBJ2-5,TRBV7-2,-,15,CASSPIRGFGGTQYF,TGTGCCAGCAGCCCAATCCGGGGGTTCGGGGGGACCCAGTACTTC
-,TRBJ1-1,TRBV20-1,-,12,CSASSGATEAFF,TGCAGTGCTAGTAGCGGGGCGACTGAAGCTTTCTTT
once,TRBJ2-1,TRBV2,TRBD2,16,CAIVPPGGRGNNEQFF,TGTGCCATCGTTCCCCCTGGGGGGAGGGGCAACAATGAGCAGTTCTTC
-,TRBJ1-1,TRBV7-2,-,13,CASSSVMNTEAFF,TGTGCCAGCAGCTCCGTCATGAACACTGAAGCTTTCTTT
-,TRBJ1-4,TRBV7-9,TRBD1,15,CASSLRDRHNEKLFF,TGTGCCAGCAGCTTACGGGACAGACATAATGAAAAACTGTTTTTT
-,TRBJ2-7,TRBV10-3,-,12,CAISESVREQYF,TGTGCCATCAGTGAGTCGGTGAGGGAGCAGTACTTC
-,TRBJ1-1,TRBV7-2,-,13,CASLRARNTEAFF,TGTGCCAGCCTAAGGGCGAGGAACACTGAAGCTTTCTTT
-,TRBJ1-5,TRBV12-3/TRBV12-4,-,13,CASRSDSFQPQHF,TGTGCCAGCAGATCTGACAGTTTCCAGCCCCAGCATTTT
-,TRBJ2-2,TRBV19,-,14,CATAPNSGTGELFF,TGTGCCACCGCCCCAAATTCCGGGACCGGGGAGCTGTTTTTT
-,TRBJ2-1,TRBV9,TRBD1,15,CASSATGGTNNEQFF,TGTGCCAGCAGCGCGACAGGGGGCACTAACAATGAGCAGTTCTTC
-,TRBJ1-1,TRBV12-3/TRBV12-4,-,12,CASSQPGSTAFF,TGTGCCAGCAGTCAGCCGGGATCGACAGCTTTCTTT
-,TRBJ2-3,TRBV7-2,-,13,CASSLVLTDTQYF,TGTGCCAGCAGCTTAGTACTGACAGATACGCAGTATTTT
-,TRBJ1-6,TRBV11-3,-,15,CASSGRARDNSPLHF,TGTGCCAGCAGCGGGCGGGCCAGGGATAATTCACCCCTCCACTTT
-,TRBJ2-5,TRBV7-9,TRBD1,16,CASSFSGGNDQETQYF,TGTGCCAGCAGCTTCTCAGGGGGCAACGATCAAGAGACCCAGTACTTC
-,TRBJ2-1,TRBV11-2,TRBD2,19,CASSPGRGAGPSSYNEQFF,TGTGCCAGCAGTCCTGGACGGGGAGCGGGGCCAAGCTCCTACAATGAGCAGTTCTTC
-,TRBJ2-7,TRBV5-6,TRBD1,14,CASSSEQGTDEQYF,TGTGCCAGCAGTTCTGAACAGGGGACCGACGAGCAGTACTTC
-,TRBJ1-4,TRBV5-5,-,15,CASSLWGEASEKLFF,TGTGCCAGCAGCTTGTGGGGGGAAGCAAGTGAAAAACTGTTTTTT
few,TRBJ1-5,TRBV28,-,19,CASSHPPWPRRNSNQPQHF,TGTGCCAGCAGTCATCCCCCATGGCCAAGGCGTAATAGCAATCAGCCCCAGCATTTT
-,TRBJ2-3,TRBV6-5,-,14,CASSYSPEADTQYF,TGTGCCAGCAGTTACTCCCCGGAGGCAGATACGCAGTATTTT
-,TRBJ2-2,TRBV10-2,-,15,CASSEFAGISGELFF,TGCGCCAGCAGTGAGTTTGCCGGTATTTCCGGGGAGCTGTTTTTT